One sample yielded the 15 T cell receptor beta chains listed below, sequenced in a study of T-cell memory formation after mild COVID-19. TCRdb ran MiXCR on the 5' RACE reads and lists one entry per CDR3 protein. Of 300,000 to 400,000 distinct CDR3 sequences listed, around 27% were seen once; the top ten hold roughly 12%. Material for sequencing was PBMCs or a T cell subset sorted from them (not recorded which). The receptors derive from an adult woman who had mild COVID-19 (a few samples of this study predate the infection). Cell type and time point are not known.

This clonotype has only a few counts. This chain connects TRBV3-1 to TRBJ2-1; D gene unclear. The CDR3 runs to 16 residues. CDR1 and CDR2 from the germline V gene are LGHDT and YNNKEL (reference sequence). V dropped 1 base and J dropped 6 bases, with 16 bases sitting between them. The CDR3 nucleotides read TGTGCCAGCAGCCAAGTGATAGGGATACGGCGCAATGAGCAGTTCTTC. Translating it yields CASSQVIGIRRNEQFF.

This clonotype occurred many times. V usage is TRBV12-3 or TRBV12-4 and J usage is TRBJ2-1; D may be TRBD1 (6 bases). Trimming shortened V by 6 bases and J by 9 bases, and 12 bases separated the two germline ends. This CDR3 contains 12 residues. CDR3 bases: TGTGCCAGCAGCCCTGGGGGCGGTGAGCAGTTCTTC. Amino acids: CASSPGGGEQFF.

The gene calls are TRBV12-3 or TRBV12-4 and TRBJ2-1; D remains ambiguous. The V and J ends lost 6 bases and 4 bases respectively, with 10 bases between them. This CDR3 spans 13 amino acids. The CDR3 is CASSLRRYNEQFF. CDR3 bases: TGTGCCAGCAGCCTGCGGCGGTACAATGAGCAGTTCTTC.

V usage is TRBV11-3 and J usage is TRBJ2-1; possible D gene TRBD2, 5 bases. The length of the CDR3 is 14 residues. V dropped 5 bases and J dropped 7 bases, with 15 bases sitting between them. The germline V gene has CDR1 SGHNT and CDR2 YENEEA. DNA for the CDR3: TGTGCCAGCAGCCTACTAGAATGGGTAAATGAGCAGTTCTTC. Its translation is CASSLLEWVNEQFF. Supplemented by reference TRBV11-3 and TRBJ2-1, the full variable domain reads EAGVVQSPRYKIIEKKQPVAFWCNPISGHNTLYWYLQNLGQGPELLIRYENEEAVDDSQLPKDRFSAERLKGVDSTLKIQPAELGDSAVYLCASSLLEWVNEQFFGPGTRLTVL.

The chain uses TRBV9 and TRBJ2-1; possibly TRBD1 for D (6 bases). There are 15 residues in the CDR3. Per the germline V gene, CDR1 is SGDLS and CDR2 is YYNGEE. Trimming left V 4 bases short and J 8 bases short, with 19 bases between. The CDR3 loop reads CASSYAPGRGYEQFF. In DNA, the CDR3 is TGTGCCAGCAGCTATGCCCCTGGCAGGGGCTATGAGCAGTTCTTC.

The rearrangement uses TRBV4-3 and TRBJ2-6; D not certain. Germline CDR1 and CDR2: LGHNA and YSLEER. The V and J ends lost 0 bases and 4 bases respectively, with 16 bases between them. CDR3 length: 18 amino acids. In nucleotides, the CDR3 is TGCGCCAGCAGCCAAGATCATTCCGCCTCGGCCGGGGCCAACGTCCTGACTTTC. Its protein product is CASSQDHSASAGANVLTF.

The J gene is TRBJ1-2, the V gene TRBV20-1; D call uncertain. Germline V gives CDR1 DFQATT, CDR2 SNEGSKA (reference sequence). The ends were cut back, 1 base at V and 4 bases at J, with 10 bases in the middle. The CDR3 extends over 13 amino acids. Here the CDR3 reads CSARGLGAYGYTF. DNA for the CDR3: TGCAGTGCTAGAGGTTTGGGTGCCTATGGCTACACCTTC.

The chain uses TRBV5-1 and TRBJ2-1; TRBD2 agrees at 11 bases. J lost 3 bases, V lost 1 base, and 9 bases had no gene match. This CDR3 comprises 18 residues. Germline CDR1 and CDR2: SGHRS and YFSETQ. Here the CDR3 DNA reads TGCGCCAGCAGCTTGTCGCTAGCGGGGGGTTCCCTCTACAATGAGCAGTTCTTC. This codes for CASSLSLAGGSLYNEQFF. The variable domain in full, with the rest retrieved from reference TRBV5-1 and TRBJ2-1, is KAGVTQTPRYLIKTRGQQVTLSCSPISGHRSVSWYQQTPGQGLQFLFEYFSETQRNKGNFPGRFSGRQFSNSRSEMNVSTLELGDSALYLCASSLSLAGGSLYNEQFFGPGTRLTVL.

The count of this clonotype is one. This chain joins TRBV5-1 and TRBJ2-3; perhaps TRBD2 as D (6 bases). CDR1 SGHRS and CDR2 YFSETQ come from the germline V gene. The V gene lost 2 bases and the J gene lost 2 bases, with 12 bases spanning the gap. The CDR3 sequence is 15 residues long. The CDR3: CASSFGTALTDTQYF. The CDR3 bases are TGCGCCAGCAGCTTCGGGACTGCCCTCACAGATACGCAGTATTTT.

In its sample, this clonotype was seen a few times. The chain employs TRBV5-4 and TRBJ2-5; D unresolved. The CDR3 sequence is 13 residues long. The V gene lost 4 bases and the J gene lost 4 bases, with 11 bases spanning the gap. Looked up from germline, CDR1 is SGHNT and CDR2 is YYREEE (reference sequence). The DNA of the CDR3 is TGTGCCAGCAGCCCTCCCGACGGAGAGACCCAGTACTTC. This sequence encodes CASSPPDGETQYF.

V and J are TRBV27 and TRBJ1-4; TRBD1 is a possible D gene (5 bases). The germline V gene has CDR1 MNHEY and CDR2 SMNVEV (reference sequence). Trimming shortened V by 2 bases and J by 8 bases, and 9 bases separated the two germline ends. The CDR3 has 13 amino acids. The chain's CDR3 is CASSLQGWEKLFF. CDR3 in DNA: TGTGCCAGCAGTTTACAGGGATGGGAAAAACTGTTTTTT.

This clonotype was counted only a few times. J is TRBJ2-7 and V is TRBV29-1; D may match TRBD1 or TRBD2 (5 bases each). Germline CDR1 is SQVTM and CDR2 is ANQGSEA. The V end lost 0 bases, the J end lost 0 bases, and 15 bases lay between the germline ends. CDR3 length: 16 amino acids. The CDR3 region has the DNA TGCAGCGTTGAAGATCTCGGGACGGATAGCTCCTACGAGCAGTACTTC. Protein sequence: CSVEDLGTDSSYEQYF.

This chain joins TRBV27 and TRBJ2-6; no clear D. Germline V gene sequence: CDR1 MNHEY, CDR2 SMNVEV (reference sequence). This CDR3 has 15 residues. V was trimmed by 6 bases and J by 0 bases, leaving 9 bases between them. The CDR3 region has the DNA TGTGCCAGCAGCTCGCCCCCCTCTGGGGCCAACGTCCTGACTTTC. Its protein is CASSSPPSGANVLTF.

This clonotype was seen more than once but under ten times. The V call is TRBV7-9, the J call TRBJ1-6; tentative D call: TRBD1 (6 bases). The V and J ends lost 5 bases and 5 bases respectively, with 19 bases between them. There are 17 residues in the CDR3. CDR1 is SEHNR, CDR2 FQNEAQ, per germline (reference sequence). The CDR3, as DNA: TGTGCCAGCAGCCTCCCTGGGGCAGGGGCCGATAATTCACCCCTCCACTTT. This codes for CASSLPGAGADNSPLHF.

This clonotype was seen ten or more times. The CDR3 sequence: CASSFDTDTQYF. CDR3 nucleotides: TGCGCCAGCAGTTTTGATACAGATACGCAGTATTTT. The rearrangement joins TRBV5-1 to TRBJ2-3; D is unclear. V lost 5 bases, J lost 3 bases, and 7 bases lay in between. In germline, CDR1 is SGHRS, CDR2 YFSETQ. The CDR3 is made up of 12 amino acids.